These T cell receptor beta chains were read from a single sample in a study of beta chain features in type 1 diabetes. TCRdb keeps only in-frame clones here, not all; method: immunoSEQ multiplex PCR. This sample carries about 230,000 clones, roughly 16% of them seen once, and the ten largest clones take about 0.08%. Sequencing was done on a sample of naive CD4+ T cells from blood. The receptor source for this set is a man between 25 and 39 years old with type 1 diabetes. CDR3s include the opening cysteine and the closing phenylalanine or tryptophan. Each record gives: CDR3 length, clone size, J gene, V gene, D gene, CDR3 DNA, CDR3 protein. D genes are given only for firm matches. Size is stated for part of the rows, as once, few or many counts, or as a class when the clone is expanded.

cdr3_length: 14; clone_size: few; j_call: TRBJ2-1; v_call: TRBV18; d_call: .; cdr3_nt: TGTGCCAGCTCACTTGGGACACCGTCCAATGAGCAGTTCTTC; cdr3_aa: CASSLGTPSNEQFF
cdr3_length: 14; clone_size: once; j_call: TRBJ2-7; v_call: TRBV5-6; d_call: .; cdr3_nt: TGTGCCAGCAGCATTACAGGGATGTCGGACGAGCAGTACTTC; cdr3_aa: CASSITGMSDEQYF
cdr3_length: 15; clone_size: few; j_call: TRBJ1-1; v_call: TRBV29-1; d_call: TRBD1; cdr3_nt: TGCAGCGTTCTCTACAGGGGTCAGGGAAGCACTGAAGCTTTCTTT; cdr3_aa: CSVLYRGQGSTEAFF
cdr3_length: 12; clone_size: few; j_call: TRBJ1-1; v_call: TRBV30; d_call: .; cdr3_nt: TGTGCCTGGAGTGTACAGCGTACTGAAGCTTTCTTT; cdr3_aa: CAWSVQRTEAFF
cdr3_length: 17; clone_size: few; j_call: TRBJ2-7; v_call: TRBV10-3; d_call: TRBD1; cdr3_nt: TGTGCCATCAGTGAGTCCTGGTCCCCGACAGGGAGCTACGAGCAGTACTTC; cdr3_aa: CAISESWSPTGSYEQYF
cdr3_length: 15; clone_size: .; j_call: TRBJ1-1; v_call: TRBV29-1; d_call: .; cdr3_nt: TGCAGCGTTGAAAGCCGGGGCGCGAATTTCGCTGAAGCTTTCTTT; cdr3_aa: CSVESRGANFAEAFF
cdr3_length: 9; clone_size: .; j_call: TRBJ2-1; v_call: TRBV7-9; d_call: .; cdr3_nt: TGTGCCAGCAGCAATGAGCAGTTCTTC; cdr3_aa: CASSNEQFF
cdr3_length: 14; clone_size: .; j_call: TRBJ2-7; v_call: TRBV15; d_call: TRBD2; cdr3_nt: TGTGCCACCAGCAGAGTAGCGGGAGCCTACGAGCAGTACTTC; cdr3_aa: CATSRVAGAYEQYF
cdr3_length: 15; clone_size: few; j_call: TRBJ2-2; v_call: TRBV7-9; d_call: .; cdr3_nt: TGTGCCAGCAGCTTACAGGGGTTGGACACCGGGGAGCTGTTTTTT; cdr3_aa: CASSLQGLDTGELFF
cdr3_length: 16; clone_size: .; j_call: TRBJ2-1; v_call: TRBV7-3; d_call: .; cdr3_nt: TGTGCCAGCAGCGTCGAGGGCCCGCTAGCCTACAATGAGCAGTTCTTC; cdr3_aa: CASSVEGPLAYNEQFF
cdr3_length: 16; clone_size: few; j_call: TRBJ2-1; v_call: TRBV28; d_call: TRBD2; cdr3_nt: TGTGCCAGCAGCTCCTATAGCGGGAGCACCTACAATGAGCAGTTCTTC; cdr3_aa: CASSSYSGSTYNEQFF
cdr3_length: 13; clone_size: .; j_call: TRBJ2-5; v_call: TRBV15; d_call: .; cdr3_nt: TGTGCCACCAGGGATAGGGTAGGCGAGACCCAGTACTTC; cdr3_aa: CATRDRVGETQYF
cdr3_length: 11; clone_size: .; j_call: TRBJ2-7; v_call: TRBV20-1; d_call: .; cdr3_nt: TGCAGTCCCGACAGCTCCTACGAGCAGTACTTC; cdr3_aa: CSPDSSYEQYF
cdr3_length: 15; clone_size: .; j_call: TRBJ2-3; v_call: TRBV14; d_call: .; cdr3_nt: TGTGCCAGCAGCCAACTGACAGCCTCCGGAGATACGCAGTATTTT; cdr3_aa: CASSQLTASGDTQYF
cdr3_length: 13; clone_size: few; j_call: TRBJ2-7; v_call: TRBV7-9; d_call: .; cdr3_nt: TGTGCCAGCAGCTCCGGACAGACCTACGAGCAGTACTTC; cdr3_aa: CASSSGQTYEQYF
cdr3_length: 17; clone_size: .; j_call: TRBJ2-7; v_call: TRBV5-4; d_call: .; cdr3_nt: TGTGCCAGCAGCTTGGATCCTATCGGGGAGGCCACCTACGAGCAGTACTTC; cdr3_aa: CASSLDPIGEATYEQYF
cdr3_length: 17; clone_size: .; j_call: TRBJ2-7; v_call: TRBV28; d_call: TRBD2; cdr3_nt: TGTGCCAGCAGTTTGGCGCTCCGACTAGCGGAACACTACGAGCAGTACTTC; cdr3_aa: CASSLALRLAEHYEQYF
cdr3_length: 16; clone_size: few; j_call: TRBJ1-1; v_call: TRBV7-2; d_call: TRBD1; cdr3_nt: TGTGCCAGCAGCTCCGCCCCGACAGGGGGCAAATCTGAAGCTTTCTTT; cdr3_aa: CASSSAPTGGKSEAFF
cdr3_length: 15; clone_size: .; j_call: TRBJ2-1; v_call: TRBV7-7; d_call: TRBD2; cdr3_nt: TGTGCTAGCAGCCCAGGGACTAGCGGGTACAATGAGCAGTTCTTC; cdr3_aa: CASSPGTSGYNEQFF
cdr3_length: 13; clone_size: few; j_call: TRBJ1-2; v_call: TRBV30; d_call: TRBD1; cdr3_nt: TGTGCTATTGGGACAGGGAAAAACTATGGCTACACCTTC; cdr3_aa: CAIGTGKNYGYTF